Reported below is one T cell receptor beta chain. What it binds is not known. Amplification used 60 Vbeta primers and 13 Jbeta primers. The repertoire was sequenced with immunoSEQ multiplex PCR; TCRdb's copy has only in-frame clones and lacks some. The sample consists of a few hundred thousand clones, over 75% of them appearing once. This entry belongs to a study of cytomegalovirus exposure and HLA in healthy donors. General study findings and limits: Some segments of the V type, notably TRBV6-2 and TRBV6-3, were excluded as indistinguishable. There were around 160 TCR beta chains listed as cytomegalovirus-associated. Several top significant clusters appeared, in a later analysis, to be linked to common viral pathogens. Researchers reportedly found TCR beta sequences accurately predicted most subjects' HLA-A and HLA-B alleles.

V lost 4 bases and J lost 1, with 14 bases in between. This CDR3 spans 16 amino acids. CDR1 is MNHNS, CDR2 SASEGT, per germline. Sample: PBMCs. The rearrangement uses TRBV6-1 and TRBJ1-5, with D maybe TRBD1 (6 bases). This clonotype was obtained from a woman in her 50s in good health and CMV-seropositive. As DNA, the CDR3 is TGTGCCAGCAGTGTTCGGACAGCCCAGAGCAATCAGCCCCAGCATTTT. Its protein product is CASSVRTAQSNQPQHF.